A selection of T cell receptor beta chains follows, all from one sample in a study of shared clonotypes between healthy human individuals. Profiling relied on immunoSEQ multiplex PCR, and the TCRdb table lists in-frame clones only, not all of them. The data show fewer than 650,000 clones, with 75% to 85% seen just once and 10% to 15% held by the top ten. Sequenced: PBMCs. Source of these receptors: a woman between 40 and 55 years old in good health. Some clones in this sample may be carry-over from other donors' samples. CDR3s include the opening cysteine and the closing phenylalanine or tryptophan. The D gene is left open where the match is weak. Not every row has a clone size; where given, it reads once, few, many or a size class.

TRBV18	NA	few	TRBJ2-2	CASSGDTGELFF	TGTGCCAGCTCAGGGGACACCGGGGAGCTGTTTTTT
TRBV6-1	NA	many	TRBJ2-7	CASSEGITSYEQYF	TGTGCCAGCAGTGAAGGGATTACCTCCTACGAGCAGTACTTC
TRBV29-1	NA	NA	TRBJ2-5	CSARHPRRGQETQYF	TGCAGCGCCCGTCACCCCCGGAGGGGTCAAGAGACCCAGTACTTC
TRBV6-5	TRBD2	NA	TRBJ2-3	CASSYVEAGADTQYF	TGTGCCAGCAGTTACGTCGAGGCGGGAGCTGATACGCAGTATTTT
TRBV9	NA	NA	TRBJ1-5	CASSVAAGGGQPQHF	TGTGCCAGCAGCGTCGCGGCGGGGGGCGGTCAGCCCCAGCATTTT
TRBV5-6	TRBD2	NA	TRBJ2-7	CASSLVSASGDYEQYF	TGTGCCAGCAGCTTGGTATCGGCTAGCGGCGACTACGAGCAGTACTTC
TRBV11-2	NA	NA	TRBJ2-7	CASSLGQTEGYEQYF	TGTGCCAGCAGCTTAGGGCAGACGGAGGGGTACGAGCAGTACTTC
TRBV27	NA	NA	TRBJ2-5	CASSALALETQYF	TGTGCCAGCAGTGCCCTAGCGCTAGAGACCCAGTACTTC
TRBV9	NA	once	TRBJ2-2	CASSLLGYGELFF	TGTGCCAGCAGCCTACTAGGGTACGGGGAGCTGTTTTTT
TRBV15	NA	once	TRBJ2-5	CATSRGTQETQYF	TGTGCCACCAGCAGAGGGACACAAGAGACCCAGTACTTC
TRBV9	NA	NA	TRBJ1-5	CASSEYWRGPQHF	TGTGCCAGCAGCGAATATTGGAGGGGGCCCCAGCATTTT
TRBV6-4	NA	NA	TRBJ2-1	CASSEDTSSYNEQFF	TGTGCCAGCAGTGAGGACACTAGCTCCTACAATGAGCAGTTCTTC
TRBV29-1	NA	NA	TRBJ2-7	CSVVVLLSSYEQYF	TGCAGCGTTGTCGTCCTACTGAGCTCCTACGAGCAGTACTTC
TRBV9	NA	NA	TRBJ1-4	CASSVRLGGNEKLFF	TGTGCCAGCAGCGTACGGTTAGGGGGTAATGAAAAACTGTTTTTT
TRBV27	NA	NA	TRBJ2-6	CASSPGRSSGANVLTF	TGTGCCAGCAGTCCGGGACGGAGCTCTGGGGCCAACGTCCTGACTTTC
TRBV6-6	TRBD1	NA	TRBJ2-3	CASSPDPGQGIDTQYF	TGTGCCAGCAGTCCCGATCCTGGACAGGGAATAGATACGCAGTATTTT
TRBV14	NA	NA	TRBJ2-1	CASGFYNEQFF	TGTGCCAGCGGATTCTACAATGAGCAGTTCTTC
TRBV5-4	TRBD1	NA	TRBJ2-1	CASSLGTGPYNEQFF	TGTGCCAGCAGCTTGGGGACAGGGCCATACAATGAGCAGTTCTTC
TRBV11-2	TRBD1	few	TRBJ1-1	CASSFTGAEAFF	TGTGCCAGCAGCTTTACAGGGGCTGAAGCTTTCTTT
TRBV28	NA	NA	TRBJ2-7	CASSFGAQGIGEQYF	TGTGCCAGCAGTTTCGGGGCCCAGGGGATCGGCGAGCAGTACTTC
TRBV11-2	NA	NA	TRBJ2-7	CASSLQGSTYEQYF	TGTGCCAGCAGCCTTCAGGGATCAACCTACGAGCAGTACTTC
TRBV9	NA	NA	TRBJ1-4	CASRRETNEKLFF	TGTGCCAGCAGAAGGGAAACTAATGAAAAACTGTTTTTT
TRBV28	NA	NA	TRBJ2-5	CASSFIWGTRETQYF	TGTGCCAGCAGTTTCATATGGGGGACGAGGGAGACCCAGTACTTC